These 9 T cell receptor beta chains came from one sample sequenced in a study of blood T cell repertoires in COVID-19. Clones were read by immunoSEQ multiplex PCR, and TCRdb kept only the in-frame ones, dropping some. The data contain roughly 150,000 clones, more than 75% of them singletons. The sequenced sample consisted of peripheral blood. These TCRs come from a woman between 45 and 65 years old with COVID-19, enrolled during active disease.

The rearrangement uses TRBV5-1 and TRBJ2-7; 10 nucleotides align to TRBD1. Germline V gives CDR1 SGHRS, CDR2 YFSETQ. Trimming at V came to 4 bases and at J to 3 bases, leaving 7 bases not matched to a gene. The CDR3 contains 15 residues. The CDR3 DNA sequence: TGCGCCAGCAGCCCGGGGGGGACAGGGGACTACGAGCAGTACTTC. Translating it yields CASSPGGTGDYEQYF.

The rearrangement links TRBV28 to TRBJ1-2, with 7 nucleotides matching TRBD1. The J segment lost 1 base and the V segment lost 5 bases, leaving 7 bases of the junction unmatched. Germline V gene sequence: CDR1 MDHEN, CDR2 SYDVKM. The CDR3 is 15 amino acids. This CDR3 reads CASSDSDRLNYGYTF. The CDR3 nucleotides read TGTGCCAGCAGTGACTCGGACAGGCTTAACTATGGCTACACCTTC.

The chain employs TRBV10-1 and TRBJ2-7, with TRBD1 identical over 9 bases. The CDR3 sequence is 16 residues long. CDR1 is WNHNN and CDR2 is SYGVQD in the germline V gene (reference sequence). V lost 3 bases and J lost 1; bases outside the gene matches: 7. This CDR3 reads CASSDLGQGSSYEQYF. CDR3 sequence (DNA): TGCGCCAGCAGTGACCTGGGACAGGGTTCGTCCTACGAGCAGTACTTC.

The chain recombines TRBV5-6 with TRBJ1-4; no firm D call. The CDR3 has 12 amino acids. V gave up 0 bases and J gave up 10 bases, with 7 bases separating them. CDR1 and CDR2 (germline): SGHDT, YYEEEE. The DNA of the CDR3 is TGTGCCAGCAGCTTGGAATCAGGAAAACTGTTTTTT. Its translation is CASSLESGKLFF.

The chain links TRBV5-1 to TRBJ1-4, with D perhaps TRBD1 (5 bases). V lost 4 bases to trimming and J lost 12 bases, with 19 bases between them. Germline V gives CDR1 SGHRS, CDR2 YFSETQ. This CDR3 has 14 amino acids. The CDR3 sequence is CASSQGGEREELFF. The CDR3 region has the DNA TGCGCCAGCAGCCAAGGAGGGGAGAGGGAAGAACTGTTTTTT.

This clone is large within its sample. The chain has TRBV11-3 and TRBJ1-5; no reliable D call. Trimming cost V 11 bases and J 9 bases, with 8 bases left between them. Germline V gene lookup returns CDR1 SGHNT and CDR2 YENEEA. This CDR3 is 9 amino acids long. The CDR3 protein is CAPCGPQHF. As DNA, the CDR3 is TGTGCCCCCTGCGGGCCCCAGCATTTT.

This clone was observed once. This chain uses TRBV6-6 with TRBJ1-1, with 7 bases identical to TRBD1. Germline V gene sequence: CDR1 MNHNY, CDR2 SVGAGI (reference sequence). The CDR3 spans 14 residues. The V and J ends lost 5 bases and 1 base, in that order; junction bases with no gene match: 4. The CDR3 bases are TGTGCCAGCAGTGGGGACAGCCGGAACACTGAAGCTTTCTTT. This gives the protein CASSGDSRNTEAFF.

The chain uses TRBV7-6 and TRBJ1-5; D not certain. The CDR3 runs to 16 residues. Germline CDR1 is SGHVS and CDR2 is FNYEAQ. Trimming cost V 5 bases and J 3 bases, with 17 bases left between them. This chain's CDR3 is CASSSGPPQANQPQHF. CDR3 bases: TGTGCCAGCAGCAGCGGGCCACCCCAGGCCAATCAGCCCCAGCATTTT.

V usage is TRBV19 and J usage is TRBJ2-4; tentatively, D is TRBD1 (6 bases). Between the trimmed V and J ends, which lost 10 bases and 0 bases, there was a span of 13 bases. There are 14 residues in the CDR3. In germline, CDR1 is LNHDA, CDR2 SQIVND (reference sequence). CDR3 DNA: TGTGCCACCTCGGACAGACTAGCCAAAAACATTCAGTACTTC. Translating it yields CATSDRLAKNIQYF.